This T cell receptor beta chain comes out of a study of cytotoxic CD8 clonotypes in ibrutinib-treated CLL. As for the study in general: Productive templates averaged approximately 250,000 per sample, and productive rearrangements about 89,000. Overall study results and limits: The times at which samples were taken varied between sustained-remission and progressing patients. Contraction or stability on treatment characterized the public clonotypes, which were uncommon.

Note on this clone: Its antigen is not identified.

With sequencing, the targeted depth ranged from 1 in 200,000 to 1 in 1 million T cells. This table comes from immunoSEQ multiplex PCR, and its TCRdb copy is limited to in-frame clones, with some not included. The sample gives hundreds of thousands of clones, approximately 79% of which show up once; around 10% is in the top ten. This CDR3 has 15 residues. CDR1 is SGHDT, CDR2 YYEEEE, per germline. V lost 0 bases to trimming and J lost 4 bases, with 13 bases between them. This chain uses TRBV5-6 with TRBJ1-1; D uncertain. The sample in question was PBMCs, obtained after 12 months of ibrutinib treatment. This receptor was taken from a human donor with chronic lymphocytic leukemia. Here the CDR3 reads CASSLVGGMGTEAFF. CDR3 DNA sequence: TGTGCCAGCAGCTTGGTCGGAGGGATGGGCACTGAAGCTTTCTTT.